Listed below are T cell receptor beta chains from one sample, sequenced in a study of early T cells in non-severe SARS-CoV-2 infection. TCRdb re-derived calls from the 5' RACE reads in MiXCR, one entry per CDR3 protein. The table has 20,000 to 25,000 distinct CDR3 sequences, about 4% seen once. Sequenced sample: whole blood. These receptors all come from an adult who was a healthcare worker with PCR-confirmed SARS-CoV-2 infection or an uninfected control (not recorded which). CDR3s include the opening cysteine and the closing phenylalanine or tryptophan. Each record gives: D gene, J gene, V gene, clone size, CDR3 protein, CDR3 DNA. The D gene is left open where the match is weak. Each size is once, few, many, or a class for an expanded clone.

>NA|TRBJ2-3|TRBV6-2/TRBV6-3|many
CASSPHPRGTQYF
TGTGCCAGCAGTCCTCATCCGAGGGGTACGCAGTATTTT
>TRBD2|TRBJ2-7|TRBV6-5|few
CASSYSSGGSYEQYF
TGTGCCAGCAGTTACTCTAGCGGGGGATCCTACGAGCAGTACTTC
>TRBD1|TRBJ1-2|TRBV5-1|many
CASSPGTGYGYTF
TGCGCCAGCAGCCCTGGGACAGGGTATGGCTACACCTTC
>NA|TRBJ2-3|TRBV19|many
CASRRSSLTDTQYF
TGTGCCAGTAGGAGGAGTTCGCTCACAGATACGCAGTATTTT
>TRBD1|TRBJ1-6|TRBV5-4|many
CASSLSQGWDSPLHF
TGTGCCAGCAGCTTGTCACAGGGGTGGGATTCACCCCTCCACTTT
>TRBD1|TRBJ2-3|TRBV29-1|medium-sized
CSVAKQGTTDTQYF
TGCAGCGTTGCAAAACAGGGGACCACAGATACGCAGTATTTT
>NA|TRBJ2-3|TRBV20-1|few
CSARELLSVDTQYF
TGCAGTGCTAGAGAGCTTCTCAGCGTAGATACGCAGTATTTT
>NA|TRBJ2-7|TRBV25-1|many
CASSKGYEQYF
TGTGCCAGCAGCAAAGGTTACGAGCAGTACTTC
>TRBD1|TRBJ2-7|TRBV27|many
CASSTPGQGAYYEQYF
TGTGCCAGCAGTACCCCCGGACAGGGGGCTTACTACGAGCAGTACTTC
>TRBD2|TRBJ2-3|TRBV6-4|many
CASSTSGASTDTQYF
TGTGCCAGCAGTACCAGCGGGGCTAGCACAGATACGCAGTATTTT
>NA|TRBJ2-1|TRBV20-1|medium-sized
CSARDVGEQFF
TGCAGTGCTAGAGATGTGGGCGAGCAGTTCTTC
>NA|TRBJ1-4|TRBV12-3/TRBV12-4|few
CASSLGRTAEKLFF
TGTGCCAGCAGTTTAGGAAGAACGGCTGAAAAACTGTTTTTT
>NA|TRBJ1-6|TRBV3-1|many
CASSQVWLNSPLHF
TGTGCCAGCAGCCAAGTTTGGTTGAATTCACCCCTCCACTTT
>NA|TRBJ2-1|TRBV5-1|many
CASSLVPGNNEQFF
TGCGCCAGCAGCTTGGTTCCGGGGAACAATGAGCAGTTCTTC
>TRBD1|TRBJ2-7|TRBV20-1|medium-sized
CSARGDRDYEQYF
TGCAGTGCTAGGGGCGACAGGGACTACGAGCAGTACTTC
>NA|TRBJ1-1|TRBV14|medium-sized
CASSQDVAGSGTEAFF
TGTGCCAGCAGCCAAGATGTGGCAGGGTCGGGCACTGAAGCTTTCTTT
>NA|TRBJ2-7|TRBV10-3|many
CATQGSYEQYF
TGTGCCACCCAGGGTTCCTACGAGCAGTACTTC
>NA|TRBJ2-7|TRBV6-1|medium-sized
CASRPGPNYEQYF
TGTGCCAGCAGACCCGGGCCCAACTACGAGCAGTACTTC
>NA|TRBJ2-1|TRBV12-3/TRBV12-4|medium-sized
CASSVTRQNEQFF
TGTGCCAGCAGTGTGACAAGGCAGAATGAGCAGTTCTTC
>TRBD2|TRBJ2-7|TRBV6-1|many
CASSEQAGGSYEQYF
TGTGCCAGCAGTGAACAGGCAGGCGGGAGCTACGAGCAGTACTTC
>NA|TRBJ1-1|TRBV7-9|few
CASSLAATEAFF
TGTGCCAGCAGCTTAGCAGCCACTGAAGCTTTCTTT
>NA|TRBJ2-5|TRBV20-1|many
CSADDRGTQYF
TGCAGTGCGGATGATCGTGGGACCCAGTACTTC
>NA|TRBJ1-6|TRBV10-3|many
CAISVWGPTYNSPLHF
TGTGCCATCAGTGTCTGGGGCCCGACCTATAATTCACCCCTCCACTTT